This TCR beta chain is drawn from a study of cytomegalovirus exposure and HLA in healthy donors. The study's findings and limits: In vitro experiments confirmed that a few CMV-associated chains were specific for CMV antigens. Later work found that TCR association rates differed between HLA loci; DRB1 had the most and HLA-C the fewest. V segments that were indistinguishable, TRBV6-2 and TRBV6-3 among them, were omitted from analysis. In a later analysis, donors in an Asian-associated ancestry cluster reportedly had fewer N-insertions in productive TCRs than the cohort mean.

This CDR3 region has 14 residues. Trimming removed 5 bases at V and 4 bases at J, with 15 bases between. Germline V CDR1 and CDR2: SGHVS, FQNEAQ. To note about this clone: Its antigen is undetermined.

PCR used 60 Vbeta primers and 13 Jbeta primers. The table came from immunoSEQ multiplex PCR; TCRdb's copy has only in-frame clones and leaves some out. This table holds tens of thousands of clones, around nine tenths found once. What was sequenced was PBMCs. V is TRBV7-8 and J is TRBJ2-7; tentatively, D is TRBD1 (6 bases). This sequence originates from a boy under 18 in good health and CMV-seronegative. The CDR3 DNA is TGTGCCAGCAGCCAAACAGGGCAGCGGTACGAGCAGTACTTC. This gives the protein CASSQTGQRYEQYF.